These 22 T cell receptor beta chains were all obtained from the same sample, sequenced in a study of blood T cell repertoires in COVID-19 (TCRdb year 2020). Libraries were built with the immunoSEQ multiplex PCR assay. TCRdb took this table from immuneACCESS and kept in-frame rearrangements with V and J called. Such tables lack part of the clones; where checked against another copy, unresolved V genes explain under half of the gap, and the rest is unexplained. Across this sample there are over 95,000 clones, with roughly 90% seen only once. The top ten clones comprise over 6.5% of the sample. Sequenced: peripheral blood. The receptors shown here come from a woman aged 70 to 79 who had recovered from COVID-19.

The chain couples TRBV7-6 to TRBJ2-3; the match to TRBD2 covers 8 bases. This CDR3 region has 15 residues. V shed 0 bases, J shed 5 bases, and the junction held 4 bases outside the gene matches. CDR1 is SGHVS, CDR2 FNYEAQ, per germline. The chain's CDR3 is CASSLAGAGVDTQYF. CDR3 DNA: TGTGCCAGCAGCTTAGCGGGAGCGGGAGTAGATACGCAGTATTTT.

The rearrangement links TRBV11-2 to TRBJ2-7, with D perhaps TRBD2 (7 bases). V shed 3 bases and J shed 2 bases, with 11 bases lying between them. The CDR3 is made up of 14 amino acids. CDR1 and CDR2 from the germline V gene are SGHAT and FQNNGV. Written as DNA, the CDR3 is TGTGCCAGCAGCTTCGCGGGGGCCGCCTACGAGCAGTACTTC. Its translation is CASSFAGAAYEQYF.

This chain uses TRBV23-1 with TRBJ2-4; 8 bases are shared with TRBD1. TRBV23-1 is reported as an ORF; its role is uncertain. There are 15 residues in the CDR3. Germline trimming cut 3 bases from V and 9 bases from J; bases unmatched to any gene: 10. As DNA, the CDR3 is TGCGCCAGCAGTCAGAGGAAGGGACAGGAAGGCATTCAGTACTTC. Translated: CASSQRKGQEGIQYF.

V is TRBV6-2 or TRBV6-3 and J is TRBJ2-7; maybe TRBD2 (5 bases). Trimming stripped 3 bases from V and 6 bases from J, with 15 bases between. The CDR3 is 14 amino acids. Germline V CDR1 and CDR2: MNHEY, SVGEGT. The CDR3 coding sequence is TGTGCCAGCAGTTATGGACCTACCCGGGGCGAGCAGTACTTC. Translating it yields CASSYGPTRGEQYF.

The V call is TRBV11-1, the J call TRBJ1-2; 7 nucleotides match TRBD1. The CDR3 contains 13 residues. The germline CDR1 and CDR2 sequences are SGHAT and FQDESV (reference sequence). V dropped 4 bases and J dropped 7; count of bases not matched to a gene: 6. The DNA for the CDR3 is TGTGCCAGCAGCTGGGGACAGCCTGGTGGCTACACCTTC. Its protein is CASSWGQPGGYTF.

The rearrangement uses TRBV19 and TRBJ2-6; 9 bases line up with TRBD1. CDR1 is LNHDA and CDR2 is SQIVND in the germline V gene (reference sequence). Unmatched junction bases numbered 0, after V lost 4 bases and J lost 2 bases. CDR3 size: 15 residues. The CDR3 here is CASSRQGAGANVLTF. The CDR3 DNA sequence: TGTGCCAGTAGTAGACAGGGGGCTGGGGCCAACGTCCTGACTTTC.

The chain joins TRBV7-9 to TRBJ2-5; 9 bases align to TRBD1. The length of the CDR3 is 14 residues. V dropped 8 bases and J dropped 4; count of bases not matched to a gene: 8. CDR1 and CDR2 (germline): SEHNR, FQNEAQ (reference sequence). CDR3 protein: CASSRPGQGETQYF. CDR3 nucleotide sequence: TGTGCCAGCTCAAGACCGGGACAGGGAGAGACCCAGTACTTC.

This chain connects TRBV28 to TRBJ1-1; D not resolved. V shed 2 bases and J shed 0 bases, with 10 bases lying between them. The CDR3 length is 15 residues. In germline, CDR1 is MDHEN, CDR2 SYDVKM. CDR3 coding DNA: TGTGCCAGCAGTTTAGGCGGGGTTATGAACACTGAAGCTTTCTTT. It encodes CASSLGGVMNTEAFF.

J is TRBJ2-3 and V is TRBV7-2; D is perhaps TRBD2 (6 bases). Germline V gene sequence: CDR1 SGHTA, CDR2 FQGNSA. V was clipped by 6 bases and J by 6 bases, with 19 bases between them. CDR3 length equals 15 residues. CDR3 nucleotide sequence: TGTGCCAGCAGACCAGCGAGGGGACTTCGCGATACGCAGTATTTT. Its protein is CASRPARGLRDTQYF.

The chain employs TRBV2 and TRBJ2-7, with a tentative D call TRBD1 (5 bases). The CDR3 is made up of 13 amino acids. The germline V and J ends were trimmed by 5 bases and 7 bases, with 15 bases remaining between them. Germline V lookup: CDR1 SNHLY, CDR2 FYNNEI. The CDR3 sequence is CASSPDNLREQYF. Here the CDR3 DNA reads TGTGCCAGCAGTCCGGACAACCTGAGGGAGCAGTACTTC.

This chain uses TRBV20-1 with TRBJ2-5; the match to TRBD1 covers 7 bases. With 3 bases clipped from V and 4 bases from J, the junction kept 5 bases outside the gene matches. CDR1 DFQATT and CDR2 SNEGSKA come from the germline V gene (reference sequence). This CDR3 spans 13 amino acids. CDR3 nucleotides: TGCAGTGCTAGTCCAGGGGGTGGAGAGACCCAGTACTTC. Its translation is CSASPGGGETQYF.

V and J are TRBV18 and TRBJ1-6; TRBD1 agrees at 11 bases. The germline V gene has CDR1 KGHSH and CDR2 LQKENI. V gave up 3 bases and J gave up 5 bases; unmatched junction bases: 3. This CDR3 spans 16 amino acids. As DNA, the CDR3 is TGTGCCAGCTCACCGGACAGGGGGCTAAATAATTCACCCCTCCACTTT. Its translation: CASSPDRGLNNSPLHF. The entire variable domain, with the rest obtained from reference TRBV18 and TRBJ1-6, is as follows: NAGVMQNPRHLVRRRGQEARLRCSPMKGHSHVYWYRQLPEEGLKFMVYLQKENIIDESGMPKERFSAEFPKEGPSILRIQQVVRGDSAAYFCASSPDRGLNNSPLHFGNGTRLTVT.

The rearrangement joins TRBV5-1 to TRBJ1-1; 7 nucleotides align to TRBD1. Germline V lookup: CDR1 SGHRS, CDR2 YFSETQ. The CDR3 loop spans 14 amino acids. The V gene end was trimmed by 2 bases and the J gene end by 1 base; junction bases not matched to a gene: 2. In nucleotides, the CDR3 is TGCGCCAGCAGCTTTCAGGGGGAGAACACTGAAGCTTTCTTT. Protein: CASSFQGENTEAFF. Full variable domain (rest looked up from reference TRBV5-1 and TRBJ1-1): KAGVTQTPRYLIKTRGQQVTLSCSPISGHRSVSWYQQTPGQGLQFLFEYFSETQRNKGNFPGRFSGRQFSNSRSEMNVSTLELGDSALYLCASSFQGENTEAFFGQGTRLTVV.

In nucleotides, the CDR3 is TGTGCCAGCAGCAGAGGTGGGGACAGGGGCGGCTACACCTTC. It specifies CASSRGGDRGGYTF. The chain carries TRBV7-2 and TRBJ1-2; 10 bases are a match to TRBD1. CDR1 and CDR2 from the germline V gene are SGHTA and FQGNSA. The J segment lost 8 bases and the V segment lost 5 bases, leaving 8 bases of the junction unmatched. The CDR3 is 14 residues long.

The chain combines TRBV6-2 or TRBV6-3 with TRBJ2-5, with D unresolved. V was pared by 8 bases and J by 2 bases, with 9 bases between. Germline V CDR1 and CDR2: MNHEY, SVGEGT. This CDR3 comprises 12 residues. CDR3 residues: CASGPLQETQYF. The CDR3 nucleotides read TGTGCCAGCGGCCCCCTTCAAGAGACCCAGTACTTC.

The rearrangement links TRBV28 to TRBJ1-3, with D perhaps TRBD1 (6 bases). Trimming left V 7 bases short and J 10 bases short, with 23 bases between. The germline CDR1 and CDR2 sequences are MDHEN and SYDVKM. The CDR3 is 15 amino acids. The CDR3 loop is CASNNRDTGQVTIYF. The CDR3 DNA follows: TGTGCCAGCAATAACCGGGACACCGGACAAGTAACCATATATTTT.

The gene calls are TRBV6-2 or TRBV6-3 and TRBJ1-5, with 7 positions matching TRBD1. This CDR3 has 17 residues. Trimming removed 2 bases from V and 2 bases from J; junction bases left unmatched: 9. Germline V gene lookup returns CDR1 MNHEY and CDR2 SVGEGT. This chain's CDR3 is CASSYTKARGGNQPQHF. CDR3 DNA sequence: TGTGCCAGCAGTTACACGAAGGCCAGGGGGGGCAATCAGCCCCAGCATTTT.

The chain links TRBV30 to TRBJ1-6; 8 positions agree with TRBD1. Germline CDR1 and CDR2: GTSNPN and SVGIG (reference sequence). With V trimmed by 0 bases and J by 10 bases, 5 bases remained unmatched. The length of the CDR3 is 14 residues. The CDR3 spells CAWSVDRGWSPLHF. DNA for the CDR3: TGTGCCTGGAGTGTAGACAGGGGATGGTCACCCCTCCACTTT.

The chain uses TRBV28 and TRBJ2-3, with 8 bases matching TRBD2. Germline loops: CDR1 MDHEN, CDR2 SYDVKM. V shed 7 bases and J 6 bases; nucleotides not matched to a gene: 9. The CDR3 spans 14 residues. The CDR3 region has the DNA TGTGCCAGCATCCCGGGGGGGCCGGGGGATACGCAGTATTTT. This sequence encodes CASIPGGPGDTQYF.

This chain connects TRBV7-2 to TRBJ1-5, with 7 nucleotides matching TRBD1. This CDR3 comprises 14 residues. From germline, CDR1 is SGHTA and CDR2 FQGNSA. The ends lost 4 bases at V and 7 bases at J; junction bases unmatched: 7. In nucleotides, the CDR3 is TGTGCCAGCAGCTGGACAGGATCGGGGCAGCCCCAGCATTTT. Its translation is CASSWTGSGQPQHF.

The V gene is TRBV30, the J gene TRBJ1-6; maybe TRBD1 (5 bases). Germline V gives CDR1 GTSNPN, CDR2 SVGIG (reference sequence). The CDR3 contains 13 residues. Trimming left V 8 bases short and J 4 bases short, with 12 bases between. The CDR3 nucleotides read TGTGCCGGCCGGGGGGAGTATAATTCACCCCTCCACTTT. Translating gives CAGRGEYNSPLHF.

The rearrangement joins TRBV7-2 to TRBJ1-6; no clear D gene. V was trimmed by 5 bases and J by 10 bases, leaving 21 bases between them. CDR1 SGHTA and CDR2 FQGNSA come from the germline V gene. This CDR3 region has 16 residues. For the CDR3, the DNA is TGTGCCAGCAGCCCCCGACGGGTCGATCGGGAATCACCCCTCCACTTT. Encoded protein: CASSPRRVDRESPLHF.